The clone carrying this T cell receptor (beta chain) was seen only a few times. Antigen: not known. The entry originates in a study of cytomegalovirus exposure and HLA in healthy donors. Whole-study context: Early released data comprised around 85 million unique TCRs from HLA-typed donors. Study-level results: Most TCR beta V segments were productive about 90% or about 30% of the time in an earlier analysis. The authors assumed roughly uniform sequencing depth across donors for presence/absence analyses. CMV serostatus was the only recorded immune exposure for donors.

From germline, CDR1 is SGHAT and CDR2 FQNNGV. The CDR3 runs to 11 residues. J was trimmed by 14 bases and V by 5 bases; bases with no gene match: 5. PCR was performed using 60 Vbeta and 13 Jbeta primers. Assay used: immunoSEQ multiplex PCR; TCRdb lists only in-frame clones, some missing. The table shows 130,000 or so clones, with about 61% occurring only once. This receptor was obtained from a middle-aged woman in good health and CMV-seronegative. The J gene is TRBJ2-3, the V gene TRBV11-2, with TRBD1 matching 9 bases. Sequenced: PBMCs. Here the CDR3 reads CASSLTQGAYF. CDR3 nucleotide sequence: TGTGCCAGCAGCCTCACACAGGGGGCGTATTTT.